Each of the 21 T cell receptor beta chains below was sequenced from the same sample in a study of kidney transplant recipient with SARS-CoV-2 infection. One entry per CDR3 protein, called by TCRdb with MiXCR from the reads. Of approximately 240,000 distinct CDR3 sequences listed, about 30% are singletons. The material sequenced was a blood sample, taken at baseline and around day 120 from a kidney transplant recipient. The source of these receptors is a male patient aged 25-45 years who had COVID-19 and was a kidney transplant recipient. T cells may partly derive from the graft donor.

With regard to this clonotype: A much larger clone lies one base from this, so it may be a read error. The CDR3 region has the DNA TGTGCCAGCAGCCGTAGCGGGAGTGAAGAGACCCAGTACTTC. Its protein product is CASSRSGSEETQYF. This chain links TRBV11-2 with TRBJ2-5, with 9 nucleotides matching TRBD2. This CDR3 spans 14 amino acids. The germline V gene has CDR1 SGHAT and CDR2 FQNNGV. Trimming took 5 bases from V and 3 from J; bases not matched to a gene: 4.

V and J are TRBV5-1 and TRBJ2-5; 13 bases align to TRBD2. CDR1 is SGHRS, CDR2 YFSETQ, per germline. V was clipped by 2 bases and J by 2 bases; unmatched bases: 3. The CDR3 totals 16 residues. CDR3: CASSFGLAGVQETQYF. In DNA form, the CDR3 reads TGCGCCAGCAGCTTCGGACTAGCGGGAGTTCAAGAGACCCAGTACTTC.

This clonotype was picked up many times. This chain joins TRBV28 and TRBJ1-1; D ambiguous. V dropped 6 bases and J dropped 4 bases, with 6 bases sitting between them. Germline CDR1 MDHEN, CDR2 SYDVKM. The CDR3 contains 11 residues. CDR3 loop: CASSVGTEAFF. The CDR3 coding sequence is TGTGCCAGCAGCGTGGGCACTGAAGCTTTCTTT.

Worth noting for this clonotype: A much larger clone sits a single nucleotide away, making a read error possible. In DNA, the CDR3 is TGTGCCAGCAGCTTCCCCGCAACAAGCAGAAAGACCTATGGCTACACCTTC. It encodes CASSFPATSRKTYGYTF. This chain joins TRBV11-2 and TRBJ1-2; D remains unclear. The V gene lost 3 bases and the J gene lost 4 bases, with 21 bases spanning the gap. This CDR3 comprises 17 residues. Germline V gene sequence: CDR1 SGHAT, CDR2 FQNNGV.

This clonotype was seen at least ten times. The rearrangement links TRBV6-2 or TRBV6-3 to TRBJ1-2; D gene unclear. The CDR3 is made up of 13 amino acids. Trimming took 2 bases from V and 6 from J, leaving 10 bases between them. The germline V gene encodes CDR1 MNHEY and CDR2 SVGEGT. The CDR3 nucleotides read TGTGCCAGCAGTTACACGGGATCCCATGGCTACACCTTC. Translating gives CASSYTGSHGYTF.

This clonotype appeared many times. The V call is TRBV6-2 or TRBV6-3, the J call TRBJ1-2; D possibly corresponds to TRBD1 (5 bases). Trimming took 3 bases from V and 3 from J, leaving 17 bases between them. The CDR3 has 16 residues. CDR1 is MNHEY, CDR2 SVGEGT, per germline. The CDR3 bases are TGTGCCAGCAGTTATCTCCCCGACAGACCTCACTATGGCTACACCTTC. Translating it yields CASSYLPDRPHYGYTF.

This clonotype was counted between two and nine times. V and J are TRBV9 and TRBJ2-1, with TRBD1 identical over 8 bases. V was pared by 0 bases and J by 5 bases, with 7 bases of the junction left unmatched. The CDR3 covers 16 residues. CDR1 and CDR2 (germline): SGDLS, YYNGEE. Here the CDR3 DNA reads TGTGCCAGCAGCGTAGGATCCGGGACAGGAAACAATGAGCAGTTCTTC. Translated, it gives CASSVGSGTGNNEQFF.

In this sample, this clonotype turned up many times. The V gene is TRBV4-3, the J gene TRBJ1-2; D gene uncertain. The CDR3 loop spans 17 amino acids. Germline V gives CDR1 LGHNA, CDR2 YSLEER. V was clipped by 5 bases and J by 4 bases, with 23 bases between them. The CDR3, as DNA: TGCGCCAGCAGCTCAATTGGAGGACGTCGAAAGACCTATGGCTACACCTTC. It specifies CASSSIGGRRKTYGYTF.

The table lists this clonotype with a count of one. The CDR3 sequence is CASSNVGEPRKTYGYTF. CDR3 bases: TGTGCCAGCAGCAACGTTGGTGAACCTCGAAAGACCTATGGCTACACCTTC. The genes are TRBV7-6 and TRBJ1-2; D remains unclear. CDR1 SGHVS and CDR2 FNYEAQ come from the germline V gene. The CDR3 runs 17 residues. V was shortened by 5 bases and J by 4 bases, with 23 bases between the two germline ends.

The CDR3 spells CASPTTYSRKTYGYTF. In DNA form, the CDR3 reads TGTGCCAGCCCGACGACGTACTCAAGAAAGACCTATGGCTACACCTTC. The V call is TRBV9, the J call TRBJ1-2; the D is unclear. This CDR3 has 16 amino acids. CDR1 and CDR2 (germline): SGDLS, YYNGEE. The V end lost 7 bases, the J end lost 4 bases, and 23 bases lay between the germline ends.

Many counts were recorded for this clonotype. The chain combines TRBV19 with TRBJ2-1, with D unresolved. Germline lookup yields CDR1 LNHDA and CDR2 SQIVND (reference sequence). The CDR3 covers 12 residues. The V gene lost 7 bases and the J gene lost 6 bases, with 10 bases spanning the gap. CDR3 in amino acids: CASTNGVNEQFF. The CDR3 nucleotides read TGTGCCAGTACCAATGGGGTCAATGAGCAGTTCTTC.

This clonotype was seen ten or more times. The chain is built from TRBV19 and TRBJ2-3, with D hard to call. The CDR3 is 12 amino acids. Germline-derived CDR1 and CDR2 are LNHDA and SQIVND (reference sequence). V was shortened by 7 bases and J by 2 bases, with 7 bases between the two germline ends. The CDR3: CASIGPTDTQYF. CDR3 DNA sequence: TGTGCCAGTATTGGCCCCACAGATACGCAGTATTTT.

The table lists this clonotype with many counts. The genes are TRBV3-1 and TRBJ1-5; D not certain. Trimming took off 5 bases at V and 0 bases at J, with 8 bases between the two ends. Germline V lookup: CDR1 LGHDT, CDR2 YNNKEL (reference sequence). The CDR3 spans 14 residues. CDR3 amino acids: CASSGRYSNQPQHF. The CDR3 nucleotides read TGTGCCAGCAGCGGGAGGTATAGCAATCAGCCCCAGCATTTT.

This clonotype occurred many times. The CDR3 region is CASTTTGGSPLHF. Here the CDR3 DNA reads TGTGCCAGCACTACGACAGGCGGTTCACCCCTCCACTTT. The chain joins TRBV6-6 to TRBJ1-6, with D tentatively TRBD1 (6 bases). Per germline, CDR1 MNHNY and CDR2 SVGAGI (reference sequence). This CDR3 has 13 amino acids. Trimming removed 7 bases at V and 9 bases at J, with 13 bases between.

This clonotype was seen ten or more times. The J gene is TRBJ1-6, the V gene TRBV6-5; unclear D gene. Germline V gene lookup returns CDR1 MNHEY and CDR2 SVGAGI. The CDR3 contains 14 residues. V was trimmed by 7 bases and J by 9 bases, leaving 16 bases between them. CDR3 sequence (DNA): TGTGCCAGCAATCGGGGATTTGGTAGTTCACCCCTCCACTTT. This codes for CASNRGFGSSPLHF.

This clonotype showed up many times. The chain is built from TRBV5-3 and TRBJ1-2, with no clear D. TRBV5-3 is an open reading frame whose function is uncertain. CDR3 length: 16 amino acids. Deletions cut 6 bases from V and 4 bases from J, with 22 bases between. The CDR3 bases are TGTGCCAGAACGTTTGTAGTGGTGAGAAAGACCTATGGCTACACCTTC. It encodes CARTFVVVRKTYGYTF.

This clonotype was counted ten times or more. CDR3 DNA sequence: TGTGCCAGCAGCGAGTCTTCCACCCTTCGAAAGACCTATGGCTACACCTTC. This codes for CASSESSTLRKTYGYTF. The chain recombines TRBV3-1 with TRBJ1-2, with D uncertain. This CDR3 contains 17 residues. CDR1 and CDR2 (germline): LGHDT, YNNKEL (reference sequence). Trimming stripped 5 bases from V and 4 bases from J, with 23 bases between.

This clonotype has at least ten counts. The chain couples TRBV3-1 to TRBJ2-2; no clear D. Germline CDR1 LGHDT, CDR2 YNNKEL (reference sequence). This CDR3 is 18 amino acids long. Trimming left V 5 bases short and J 5 bases short, with 24 bases between. CDR3 amino acids: CASSKPSPISGLTGELFF. CDR3 DNA: TGTGCCAGCAGCAAGCCTTCTCCCATTTCAGGCTTGACCGGGGAGCTGTTTTTT.

This clonotype was recorded many times. The V gene is TRBV5-1, the J gene TRBJ1-2; D gene unclear. The V end was cut by 6 bases, the J end by 4 bases, with 22 bases between. Germline CDR1 reads SGHRS; CDR2 reads YFSETQ. This CDR3 is 16 amino acids long. The CDR3 coding sequence is TGCGCCAGCACTTTTACATCGGTTCGAAAGACCTATGGCTACACCTTC. This translates into CASTFTSVRKTYGYTF.

The table lists this clonotype with many counts. The chain is built from TRBV7-7 and TRBJ1-2; D call uncertain. The CDR3 spans 17 residues. Germline values: CDR1 SSHAT, CDR2 FNYEAQ (reference sequence). Deletions cut 5 bases from V and 4 bases from J, with 23 bases between. As DNA, the CDR3 is TGTGCCAGCAGCCCCATACATAAGTGCCGAAAGACCTATGGCTACACCTTC. This sequence encodes CASSPIHKCRKTYGYTF.

This clonotype has at least ten counts. V gene TRBV5-3 combines with J gene TRBJ1-2; D gene ambiguous. TRBV5-3 is an ORF, with its function uncertain. V lost 6 bases and J lost 4, with 22 bases in between. This CDR3 is built from 16 residues. The CDR3 loop is CARTCVVVRKTYGYTF. CDR3 coding DNA: TGTGCCAGAACCTGTGTAGTGGTGAGAAAGACCTATGGCTACACCTTC.